This paragraph reports one T cell receptor (beta chain). TCRdb's table, derived via immunoSEQ multiplex PCR, lists solely in-frame clones and lacks some. Among about 20,000 clones listed, approximately 80% were seen once. The record originates from a study of PD-1 blockade in classical Hodgkin lymphoma. As to time point: cycle 4 day 1 (C4D1), after more than five weeks of nivolumab. All patients relapsed after autologous stem cell transplantation, and brentuximab vedotin exposure varied. V was clipped by 5 bases and J by 6 bases, with 13 bases between them. Per the germline V gene, CDR1 is MGHRA and CDR2 is YSYEKL. This CDR3 spans 13 amino acids.

The receptor comes from a human donor with classical Hodgkin lymphoma. The genes are TRBV4-1 and TRBJ1-1; possible D gene TRBD1, 5 bases. Sample: peripheral blood mononuclear cells (PBMCs), taken before the fourth cycle of nivolumab. The CDR3 loop reads CASSKREGAEAFF. In DNA, the CDR3 is TGCGCCAGCAGCAAGAGGGAAGGGGCTGAAGCTTTCTTT.